These 23 T cell receptor beta chains share one sample of origin, sequenced in a study of cytomegalovirus exposure and HLA in healthy donors. Clones were sequenced by immunoSEQ multiplex PCR, and TCRdb holds only the in-frame ones, with some missing. The data hold over 45,000 clones, with approximately 88% observed a single time. Source material: PBMCs. The receptors come from a woman under 40 in good health and CMV-seronegative.

V usage is TRBV7-9 and J usage is TRBJ1-1; possibly TRBD1 for D (6 bases). This CDR3 is 13 amino acids long. In germline, CDR1 is SEHNR, CDR2 FQNEAQ (reference sequence). V was pared by 3 bases and J by 8 bases, with 13 bases between. Written as DNA, the CDR3 is TGTGCCAGCAGCTTTTCTGGACAGTTAGAAGCTTTCTTT. Translation gives CASSFSGQLEAFF.

Ten or more counts support this clone. The genes are TRBV7-8 and TRBJ2-7; a possible D gene is TRBD2 (5 bases). Trimming left V 3 bases short and J 2 bases short, with 11 bases between. This CDR3 spans 14 amino acids. Germline CDR1 and CDR2: SGHVS and FQNEAQ. The CDR3 spells CASSFYSGTYEQYF. CDR3 bases: TGTGCCAGCAGCTTCTACTCGGGAACCTACGAGCAGTACTTC.

The genes are TRBV18 and TRBJ2-1; 9 nucleotides align to TRBD1. The CDR3 sequence is 17 residues long. Trimming at V came to 2 bases and at J to 4 bases, leaving 9 bases not matched to a gene. CDR1 and CDR2 (germline): KGHSH, LQKENI. In nucleotides, the CDR3 is TGTGCCAGCTCACCAAATACAGGGACAGGGTTTTACAATGAGCAGTTCTTC. Protein product: CASSPNTGTGFYNEQFF.

This clone was counted a single time. The V gene is TRBV28, the J gene TRBJ2-2; 11 nucleotides match TRBD2. The CDR3 spans 16 residues. Looked up from germline, CDR1 is MDHEN and CDR2 is SYDVKM. V trimming: 2 bases; J trimming: 7 bases; junction bases outside the gene matches: 6. CDR3 protein: CASSLGVTSGIGELFF. CDR3 in DNA: TGTGCCAGCAGTTTAGGAGTGACTAGCGGGATCGGGGAGCTGTTTTTT.

The chain uses TRBV25-1 and TRBJ2-7; a weak D match, TRBD1 (5 bases). The CDR3 has 14 residues. Germline loops: CDR1 MGHDK, CDR2 SYGVNS. V lost 7 bases and J 3 bases, leaving 16 bases between the germline ends. The chain's CDR3 is CASTLSGQGYEQYF. The DNA of the CDR3 is TGTGCCAGCACCCTTTCGGGTCAGGGCTACGAGCAGTACTTC.

The chain combines TRBV5-5 with TRBJ1-1; 9 nucleotides line up with TRBD1. The CDR3 covers 17 residues. The ends lost 4 bases at V and 0 bases at J; junction bases unmatched: 10. Per the germline V gene, CDR1 is SGHKS and CDR2 is YYEKEE (reference sequence). The CDR3 DNA reads as TGTGCCAGCAGCCGGGGACAGGGATCGGGACTGAACACTGAAGCTTTCTTT. This codes for CASSRGQGSGLNTEAFF.

The J gene is TRBJ2-7, the V gene TRBV7-9; no clear D. This CDR3 contains 13 residues. CDR1 is SEHNR, CDR2 FQNEAQ, per germline (reference sequence). V lost 5 bases to trimming and J lost 3 bases, with 11 bases between them. The DNA of the CDR3 is TGTGCCAGCAGCCCCGAGGTTGACTACGAGCAGTACTTC. Encoded protein: CASSPEVDYEQYF.

The gene calls are TRBV27 and TRBJ1-1; 7 bases are a match to TRBD1. The CDR3 contains 14 residues. From germline, CDR1 is MNHEY and CDR2 SMNVEV (reference sequence). Germline trimming cut 5 bases from V and 7 bases from J; bases unmatched to any gene: 10. The DNA of the CDR3 is TGTGCCAGCAGTCCCCTGACAGGGAGCCTTGAAGCTTTCTTT. Its protein product is CASSPLTGSLEAFF.

The chain uses TRBV5-1 and TRBJ2-5; D perhaps matches TRBD2 (6 bases). V was cut by 4 bases and J by 7 bases, with 11 bases left in between. The CDR3 runs 12 residues. Germline assignment: CDR1 SGHRS and CDR2 YFSETQ. In nucleotides, the CDR3 is TGCGCCAGCAGCACCCGGGACTCGACCCAGTACTTC. It encodes CASSTRDSTQYF.

The V gene is TRBV9, the J gene TRBJ2-5; a possible D gene is TRBD2 (7 bases). Trimming shortened V by 3 bases and J by 4 bases, and 13 bases separated the two germline ends. The germline V gene has CDR1 SGDLS and CDR2 YYNGEE. The CDR3 runs 14 residues. CDR3 DNA sequence: TGTGCCAGCAGCGCGTCGGGGGGCGGAGAGACCCAGTACTTC. Translated, it gives CASSASGGGETQYF. Variable domain in full (rest from reference TRBV9 and TRBJ2-5): DSGVTQTPKHLITATGQRVTLRCSPRSGDLSVYWYQQSLDQGLQFLIQYYNGEERAKGNILERFSAQQFPDLHSELNLSSLELGDSALYFCASSASGGGETQYFGPGTRLLVL.

Notes on this clone: The junction departs from the called germline gene at one end, perhaps through a read error. The rearrangement links TRBV18 to TRBJ2-7, with TRBD1 identical over 8 bases. Germline V gene data show CDR1 as KGHSH and CDR2 as LQKENI. The CDR3 covers 14 residues. The chain's CDR3 is CASSSPGQEYEQYF. Here the CDR3 DNA reads TGTGCCAGCTCATCACCGGGACAGGAGTACGAGCAGTACTTC.

This clone was counted only a few times. The rearrangement joins TRBV11-3 to TRBJ1-1; D gene uncertain. This CDR3 has 13 amino acids. Germline V gene sequence: CDR1 SGHNT, CDR2 YENEEA. The V and J ends lost 1 base and 5 bases respectively, with 8 bases between them. The DNA of the CDR3 is TGTGCCAGCAGCTTAGGATCCACAACTGAAGCTTTCTTT. It specifies CASSLGSTTEAFF. Looking up the rest from reference TRBV11-3 and TRBJ1-1 gives the full variable domain: EAGVVQSPRYKIIEKKQPVAFWCNPISGHNTLYWYLQNLGQGPELLIRYENEEAVDDSQLPKDRFSAERLKGVDSTLKIQPAELGDSAVYLCASSLGSTTEAFFGQGTRLTVV.

This clone was observed once. The J gene is TRBJ1-5, the V gene TRBV7-2; D may be TRBD1 (6 bases). CDR1 is SGHTA, CDR2 FQGNSA, per germline. The CDR3 consists of 15 residues. V lost 0 bases to trimming and J lost 3 bases, with 9 bases between them. CDR3 loop: CASSLAGQFNQPQHF. In DNA form, the CDR3 reads TGTGCCAGCAGCTTAGCAGGACAGTTCAATCAGCCCCAGCATTTT.

The V and J genes are TRBV28 and TRBJ2-3; no clear D gene. The CDR3 is 14 residues long. Looked up from germline, CDR1 is MDHEN and CDR2 is SYDVKM. Trimming removed 3 bases from V and 4 bases from J, with 11 bases in between. Here the CDR3 DNA reads TGTGCCAGCAGTTTCAGACTCAAGGCAGATACGCAGTATTTT. The encoded protein is CASSFRLKADTQYF.

The chain combines TRBV5-6 with TRBJ2-5, with unresolved D. Germline CDR1 is SGHDT and CDR2 is YYEEEE. The CDR3 is made up of 13 amino acids. Between the trimmed V and J ends, which lost 4 bases and 1 base, there was a span of 8 bases. The CDR3: CASSPRAQETQYF. CDR3 in DNA: TGTGCCAGCAGCCCGCGCGCCCAAGAGACCCAGTACTTC.

The rearrangement links TRBV5-1 to TRBJ2-1, with D tentatively TRBD1 (6 bases). The CDR3 has 14 residues. Germline loops: CDR1 SGHRS, CDR2 YFSETQ. Trimming cost V 5 bases and J 2 bases, with 11 bases left between them. CDR3 DNA: TGCGCCAGCAGATCAGGGGTTACCTACAATGAGCAGTTCTTC. Translated: CASRSGVTYNEQFF. The variable domain in full, completed from reference TRBV5-1 and TRBJ2-1, reads KAGVTQTPRYLIKTRGQQVTLSCSPISGHRSVSWYQQTPGQGLQFLFEYFSETQRNKGNFPGRFSGRQFSNSRSEMNVSTLELGDSALYLCASRSGVTYNEQFFGPGTRLTVL.

This clone came up a few times. The genes are TRBV11-1 and TRBJ1-1, with 9 bases lining up with TRBD1. Unmatched junction bases numbered 5, after V lost 5 bases and J lost 4 bases. The CDR3 sequence is 14 residues long. The germline gives CDR1 SGHAT, CDR2 FQDESV (reference sequence). The CDR3 spells CASSEDRGVTEAFF. CDR3 nucleotides: TGTGCCAGCAGCGAGGACAGGGGAGTCACTGAAGCTTTCTTT.

This clone has just one count. The gene calls are TRBV5-1 and TRBJ2-1, with 10 bases matching TRBD2. The V gene end was trimmed by 3 bases and the J gene end by 5 bases; junction bases not matched to a gene: 5. The CDR3 spans 15 residues. CDR1 SGHRS and CDR2 YFSETQ come from the germline V gene. CDR3 sequence: CASSSIAGGNNEQFF. CDR3 sequence (DNA): TGCGCCAGCAGCTCTATAGCGGGAGGAAACAATGAGCAGTTCTTC. The full variable domain, completed using reference TRBV5-1 and TRBJ2-1, is KAGVTQTPRYLIKTRGQQVTLSCSPISGHRSVSWYQQTPGQGLQFLFEYFSETQRNKGNFPGRFSGRQFSNSRSEMNVSTLELGDSALYLCASSSIAGGNNEQFFGPGTRLTVL.

The chain is built from TRBV11-2 and TRBJ2-5; 10 nucleotides line up with TRBD2. CDR3 length: 16 amino acids. Germline V gene lookup returns CDR1 SGHAT and CDR2 FQNNGV. Trimming took 3 bases from V and 6 from J; bases not matched to a gene: 10. CDR3 loop: CASSFISSGGGKTQYF. Here the CDR3 DNA reads TGTGCCAGCAGCTTCATTTCTAGCGGGGGAGGGAAGACCCAGTACTTC.

About this clone itself: One junction end disagrees with the germline gene, perhaps due to a read error. The chain employs TRBV9 and TRBJ2-5, with D possibly being TRBD2 (6 bases). Germline CDR1 is SGDLS and CDR2 is YYNGEE. CDR3 size: 12 residues. The CDR3 region is CASSVGGGLYHF. The CDR3 DNA reads as TGTGCCAGCAGCGTAGGTGGGGGACTTTATCACTTC.

In its sample, this clone is medium-sized. The DNA of the CDR3 is TGTGCCAGTAGTATTTACAGGGGAGATACGCAGTATTTT. It codes for CASSIYRGDTQYF. The chain is built from TRBV19 and TRBJ2-3; 7 bases are shared with TRBD1. Germline V gene data show CDR1 as LNHDA and CDR2 as SQIVND (reference sequence). This CDR3 region has 13 residues. V gave up 3 bases and J gave up 5 bases; unmatched junction bases: 2.

V usage is TRBV6-5 and J usage is TRBJ1-1; 7 bases are shared with TRBD1. This CDR3 region has 13 residues. The germline V gene encodes CDR1 MNHEY and CDR2 SVGAGI. The ends lost 6 bases at V and 0 bases at J; junction bases unmatched: 1. CDR3 DNA sequence: TGTGCCAGCAGCGGGACAGTGAACACTGAAGCTTTCTTT. It specifies CASSGTVNTEAFF.

This clone has only one observation. The chain carries TRBV28 and TRBJ2-7; possibly TRBD1 for D (5 bases). Trimming took off 1 base at V and 2 bases at J, with 18 bases between the two ends. This CDR3 spans 17 amino acids. Germline CDR1 and CDR2: MDHEN and SYDVKM. CDR3 DNA sequence: TGTGCCAGCAGTTTATATCTCCGACAGTGGGAAGCCTACGAGCAGTACTTC. Protein sequence: CASSLYLRQWEAYEQYF.